One sample yielded the 23 T cell receptor beta chains listed below, sequenced in a study of T cell repertoires in cytomegalovirus infection (dated by TCRdb to between 2019 and 2020). Sequenced on an Illumina HiSeq 1500. TCRdb's own reprocessing of the public reads used fastp at Q25 and MiXCR and kept productive beta chains. Entries that share a CDR3 protein sequence are merged under the most common genes and DNA. The sample table contains about 920,000 distinct CDR3 sequences; only one count was recorded for around 32% of them. The biggest ten clones account for over 11% of the sample. The antigens of these receptors remain unknown. The treatment or condition label on this specimen signifies: in vitro stimulation with specific CMV peptide epitopes to enrich CMV-specific T cells. Sequencing used cultured CD8+ T cells from PBMCs, obtained from culture after CMV antigen stimulation. These receptors came from a human donor in good health (CMV status not recorded). Some clones in this sample may be carry-over from other donors' samples.

V is TRBV7-2 and J is TRBJ2-1, with D possibly being TRBD2 (5 bases). V was pared by 5 bases and J by 1 base, with 15 bases between. This CDR3 spans 16 amino acids. Per germline, CDR1 SGHTA and CDR2 FQGNSA. The CDR3 bases are TGTGCCAGCAGCCTAGAGCGGAGTTGGTCCTACAATGAGCAGTTCTTC. This codes for CASSLERSWSYNEQFF.

The chain couples TRBV10-3 to TRBJ2-1; D may be TRBD1 or TRBD2 (5 bases each). CDR1 ENHRY and CDR2 SYGVKD come from the germline V gene. Trimming took 6 bases from V and 4 from J, leaving 13 bases between them. This CDR3 comprises 14 residues. CDR3 protein: CAISGTADYNEQFF. The CDR3 region has the DNA TGTGCCATCAGCGGGACGGCCGATTACAATGAGCAGTTCTTC.

This clonotype has only a few counts. This chain connects TRBV7-3 to TRBJ1-1; tentative D call: TRBD1 (6 bases). Trimming removed 5 bases from V and 6 bases from J, with 19 bases in between. The CDR3 extends over 15 amino acids. The germline CDR1 and CDR2 sequences are SGHTA and FQGTGA. CDR3 DNA: TGTGCCAGCAGCCCTAGGATGGCGGAGGGGGCTGAAGCTTTCTTT. This gives the protein CASSPRMAEGAEAFF.

This sequence joins TRBV28 and TRBJ2-5; D possibly corresponds to TRBD2 (5 bases). The CDR3 loop spans 14 amino acids. V lost 3 bases to trimming and J lost 1 base, with 9 bases between them. Germline V gene sequence: CDR1 MDHEN, CDR2 SYDVKM. The DNA for the CDR3 is TGTGCCAGCAGTTTTCTAACTAGCCAAGAGACCCAGTACTTC. Amino acid sequence: CASSFLTSQETQYF.

The chain combines TRBV2 with TRBJ2-3, with D tentatively TRBD2 (5 bases). Germline loops: CDR1 SNHLY, CDR2 FYNNEI. CDR3 size: 14 residues. V was pared by 3 bases and J by 6 bases, with 13 bases between. CDR3 nucleotides: TGTGCCAGCAGTGAGTCAGGCGGGTTGGATACGCAGTATTTT. Protein product: CASSESGGLDTQYF. Variable domain in full (rest from reference TRBV2 and TRBJ2-3): EPEVTQTPSHQVTQMGQEVILRCVPISNHLYFYWYRQILGQKVEFLVSFYNNEISEKSEIFDDQFSVERPDGSNFTLKIRSTKLEDSAMYFCASSESGGLDTQYFGPGTRLTVL.

This sequence joins TRBV20-1 and TRBJ1-1; D not certain. Trimming cost V 7 bases and J 6 bases, with 24 bases left between them. CDR1 is DFQATT, CDR2 SNEGSKA, per germline (reference sequence). This CDR3 comprises 15 residues. CDR3 loop: CSVKSFGRSPPEAFF. The DNA for the CDR3 is TGCAGTGTCAAGAGCTTTGGCAGGAGCCCCCCTGAAGCTTTCTTT.

This clonotype was detected a few times. This rearrangement joins TRBV7-9 to TRBJ1-2; a possible D gene is TRBD1 (5 bases). Looked up from germline, CDR1 is SEHNR and CDR2 is FQNEAQ (reference sequence). V was clipped by 5 bases and J by 4 bases, with 11 bases between them. The CDR3 covers 13 residues. The CDR3 is CASSLQELYGYTF. The CDR3 region has the DNA TGTGCCAGCAGCCTACAGGAACTCTATGGCTACACCTTC. Drawing the rest from reference TRBV7-9 and TRBJ1-2, the complete variable domain is DTGVSQNPRHKITKRGQNVTFRCDPISEHNRLYWYRQTLGQGPEFLTYFQNEAQLEKSRLLSDRFSAERPKGSFSTLEIQRTEQGDSAMYLCASSLQELYGYTFGSGTRLTVV.

This clonotype was seen many times. V and J are TRBV7-3 and TRBJ2-5; TRBD1 matches 8 bases. The CDR3 covers 14 residues. V shed 4 bases and J 4 bases; nucleotides not matched to a gene: 5. The V gene's germline CDR1 is SGHTA and CDR2 FQGTGA. CDR3: CASSSSDRGETQYF. In DNA form, the CDR3 reads TGTGCCAGCAGCTCATCCGACAGGGGAGAGACCCAGTACTTC.

The chain combines TRBV5-5 with TRBJ1-3; possibly TRBD1 for D (6 bases). Trimming pared 5 bases from V and 0 bases from J, leaving 12 bases between. From germline, CDR1 is SGHKS and CDR2 YYEKEE (reference sequence). This CDR3 is 15 amino acids long. The DNA of the CDR3 is TGTGCCAGCAGTTCTGACAGGAACTCTGGAAACACCATATATTTT. Its translation is CASSSDRNSGNTIYF.

The V gene is TRBV10-3, the J gene TRBJ2-1, with 9 nucleotides matching TRBD2. The trim removed 3 bases at V and 5 bases at J, leaving 5 bases unmatched. Germline V gene lookup returns CDR1 ENHRY and CDR2 SYGVKD. The CDR3 contains 15 residues. The CDR3 protein is CAISEVTSGNNEQFF. The CDR3, as DNA: TGTGCCATCAGTGAAGTGACTAGCGGAAACAATGAGCAGTTCTTC.

For this clonotype: This may be a read error, as it is one base from a much larger clone. The chain uses TRBV27 and TRBJ1-2; a possible D gene is TRBD1 (5 bases). The CDR3 runs to 13 residues. Germline CDR1 reads MNHEY; CDR2 reads SMNVEV (reference sequence). V lost 6 bases and J 5 bases, leaving 13 bases between the germline ends. The CDR3 DNA is TGTGCCAGCAGCTCAGGGAGCTATTATGGCTACACCTTC. This gives the protein CASSSGSYYGYTF.

J is TRBJ1-4 and V is TRBV7-6; 7 nucleotides agree with TRBD1. The length of the CDR3 is 15 residues. With 5 bases clipped from V and 3 bases from J, the junction kept 6 bases outside the gene matches. Germline V gene sequence: CDR1 SGHVS, CDR2 FNYEAQ. The CDR3 reads CASSTEGAANEKLFF. The DNA for the CDR3 is TGTGCCAGCAGCACCGAGGGGGCGGCTAATGAAAAACTGTTTTTT.

The chain couples TRBV29-1 to TRBJ2-5; D is possibly TRBD1 (5 bases). V gave up 6 bases and J gave up 1 base, with 12 bases separating them. The germline CDR1 and CDR2 sequences are SQVTM and ANQGSEA. CDR3 length: 13 amino acids. CDR3 residues: CSVRTTFQETQYF. The CDR3 DNA reads as TGCAGCGTAAGGACAACTTTCCAAGAGACCCAGTACTTC.

Comment on this clonotype: Just one base apart from a much larger clone, this may be a read error. The chain joins TRBV12-3 or TRBV12-4 to TRBJ1-1; the D is unclear. The CDR3 covers 11 residues. The CDR3 region is CASTAGTEAIF. The CDR3 region has the DNA TGTGCCAGCACCGCCGGTACTGAAGCTATCTTT.

The rearrangement joins TRBV12-3 or TRBV12-4 to TRBJ1-2; TRBD1 aligns across 9 bases. The CDR3 contains 20 residues. The J segment lost 8 bases and the V segment lost 3 bases, leaving 25 bases of the junction unmatched. The CDR3 bases are TGTGCCAGCAGTTTCTTCTATACTGGACAGGGGAGGGAATCGTTTGACGGCTACACCTTC. It codes for CASSFFYTGQGRESFDGYTF.

This clonotype was counted between two and nine times. The genes are TRBV4-2 and TRBJ2-1; TRBD2 matches at 10 bases. The CDR3 is 17 residues long. Germline CDR1 is LGHNA and CDR2 is YNFKEQ. Germline trimming cut 0 bases from V and 8 bases from J; bases unmatched to any gene: 10. CDR3: CASSQDTSGASGDEQFF. CDR3 bases: TGTGCCAGCAGCCAAGATACTAGCGGGGCCTCAGGGGATGAGCAGTTCTTC.

The chain employs TRBV7-9 and TRBJ1-6; TRBD1 aligns across 7 bases. Germline V gives CDR1 SEHNR, CDR2 FQNEAQ (reference sequence). V was pared by 4 bases and J by 8 bases, with 8 bases of the junction left unmatched. The length of the CDR3 is 15 residues. The CDR3 sequence is CASSSRDRGDSPLHF. As DNA, the CDR3 is TGTGCCAGCAGCTCCCGGGACAGAGGGGATTCACCCCTCCACTTT.

The V and J genes are TRBV4-2 and TRBJ2-7, with 9 bases fitting TRBD2. Germline V lookup: CDR1 LGHNA, CDR2 YNFKEQ. V shed 3 bases and J 5 bases; nucleotides not matched to a gene: 8. This CDR3 is 15 amino acids long. The CDR3 DNA reads as TGTGCCAGCAGCCAGCCGGGACTAGCTCGACACGAGCAGTACGTC. It codes for CASSQPGLARHEQYV.

Notes on this clonotype: A much larger clone lies a single base off, so this may be a read error. The chain joins TRBV6-4 to TRBJ1-1; D unresolved. CDR3 length equals 12 residues. Between the trimmed V and J ends, which lost 3 bases and 7 bases, there was a span of 9 bases. Germline CDR1 reads MRHNA; CDR2 reads SNTAGT. Written as DNA, the CDR3 is TGTGCCAGCAGTGATAGGTACAGTGAAGCTTTCTTT. Amino acid sequence: CASSDRYSEAFF.

The chain has TRBV29-1 and TRBJ1-2; the D gene is possibly TRBD1 (6 bases). Germline values: CDR1 SQVTM, CDR2 ANQGSEA. The CDR3 loop spans 14 amino acids. Deletions cut 4 bases from V and 4 bases from J, with 16 bases between. CDR3 DNA sequence: TGCAGCGTTGGCAGGGGCGGCGGTCGCTATGGCTACACCTTC. It translates to CSVGRGGGRYGYTF.

The V call is TRBV19, the J call TRBJ2-1; D perhaps matches TRBD2 (5 bases). The CDR3 extends over 15 amino acids. Looked up from germline, CDR1 is LNHDA and CDR2 is SQIVND (reference sequence). CDR3 protein: CPTRTGLRSYNEQFF. The CDR3 nucleotides are TGTCCCACCCGGACTGGCCTCCGGTCCTACAATGAGCAGTTCTTC.

The table lists this clonotype with a few counts. The chain is built from TRBV27 and TRBJ1-5, with TRBD1 identical over 7 bases. With 4 bases clipped from V and 6 bases from J, the junction kept 12 bases outside the gene matches. This CDR3 region has 16 residues. The germline CDR1 and CDR2 sequences are MNHEY and SMNVEV (reference sequence). The CDR3 loop is CASSSHPDRVGQPQHF. CDR3 coding DNA: TGTGCCAGCAGTTCCCACCCTGACAGGGTTGGTCAGCCCCAGCATTTT.

This clonotype was observed many times. The V gene is TRBV6-1, the J gene TRBJ1-3; TRBD1 is a possible D gene (6 bases). The CDR3 consists of 15 residues. Germline-derived CDR1 and CDR2 are MNHNS and SASEGT. The V and J ends lost 1 base and 4 bases respectively, with 11 bases between them. The CDR3 protein is CASSEDRGIGNTIYF. The CDR3 nucleotides are TGTGCCAGCAGTGAAGATAGGGGGATCGGAAACACCATATATTTT.